Listed here is a single T cell receptor (beta chain). This clonotype was observed once. Its specific antigen is unknown. No quality values exist for individual bases; no much larger clone is one base distant. Library prep was done by RACE. The sequencing machine was a NextSeq 500. Library preparation attached unique molecular identifiers to individual cDNA molecules for quantitative, reproducible TCR counting. From each blood RNA sample, both TCR alpha and TCR beta chains were sequenced. Per the source publication's procedure: Samples had a median of roughly 100,000 TCRs, with a range from about 23,224 to 750,000. V, J and CDR3 annotation of the TCR reads was performed with the Decombinator software suite. For PS versus PT1 abundance plots, all samples were subsampled to the same number of TCRs (28,000). Expanded TCRs were defined as absent before sensitization and observed at least eight times at the 2-week time point. TCRdb trimmed the raw reads at Q25, called clones with MiXCR and kept productive beta chains. For every CDR3 protein sequence, its rows merge into one entry that carries the most common genes and DNA. The V and J calls and clone size are TCRdb's, not the authors'. The sample table contains roughly 100,000 distinct CDR3 sequences; only one count was recorded for about 34% of them. Of the sample, roughly 2.7% falls within the top ten clones.

This record belongs to a study of human T cells and chemical hapten exposure (dated by TCRdb to the early 2020s). With regard to the full study: For sensitization, 2% DPC in acetone was applied to an approximately 2 cm by approximately 2 cm area of upper inner arm skin. Most of the patients in the cohort were female, and the cohort covered alopecia areata with under or over 50% scalp involvement, alopecia totalis and alopecia universalis. Blood samples were taken from patients before sensitization (week 0) and then at 2, 6 and about 24 weeks after DPC sensitization. This study followed changes in the peripheral blood TCR repertoire in vivo during primary and secondary sensitization of alopecia patients to the hapten diphenylcyclopropenone (DPC). Patch tests used Finn chambers with 0.01% DPC on the upper back, scored after 6 days by International Contact Dermatitis Research Group standards. Throughout the approximately 24-week study period, patients were also given weekly therapeutic DPC doses on the scalp. For TCR sequencing, blood came from approximately 29 alopecia patients at anywhere from one to four time points (pre-sensitization, 2, 6 and 24 weeks). Libraries were pooled for sequencing, and per-sample TCR yields varied mainly because of small differences in library volumes within the pool. Broad study findings and their caveats: Compared with pre-sensitization or healthy control sets, expanded TCRs formed significantly more large CDR3 similarity clusters, which is consistent with antigen-driven responses. After repeated subsampling, changes were observed in the strength of the expansion versus patch-test correlation and in the threshold at which the correlation became significant. Because all patients had alopecia, a presumed autoimmune disease, the immune response of the patients might differ from that of healthy individuals. Patch test score correlated positively with the number of PT1 expanded TCRs, reaching significance at thresholds 8, 16 and 32 but not at 4. The number of TCRs above 1 in 1000 frequency did not change with DPC sensitization; there was no evidence of global repertoire structure alterations.

The intended sense of this specimen's time point label: patch test 3, about 24 weeks after DPC sensitization. The treatment or condition label of this sample denotes: therapeutic diphenylcyclopropenone sensitization with weekly scalp DPC. Blood at each patch-test visit was drawn before the patch test was applied. Eligible patients were aged 18 to 70, diagnosed with alopecia, deemed suitable for DPC therapy, and excluded if pregnant. Total RNA was extracted from unfractionated whole blood collected in Tempus Blood RNA tubes. From the cysteine up to the phenylalanine, the CDR3 has a length of 13 residues. Only CDR3 DNA is held: 39 bases, read in frame from base 1. The trim is 7 bases for V and 1 base for J, with a gap of 10 bases between the germline ends. CDR1 and CDR2 were assigned from the germline V gene as SGHNT and YENEEA.

The specimen comprised whole blood, sampled in connection with sensitization to the hapten diphenylcyclopropenone (DPC). This TCR was sampled from a man aged 40-49 years with alopecia areata. Some clones in this sample may be carry-over from other donors' samples. The sequence joins TRBV11-3 to TRBJ2-5; the best D guess is TRBD1, with 5 bases matching. The CDR3 protein is CASTRQGQETQYF. The sequenced DNA is TGTGCCAGCACCAGGCAGGGCCAAGAGACCCAGTACTTC.